The entry below gives a single T cell receptor (beta chain) sequence along with its context. CDR1 SGHTA and CDR2 FQGNSA come from the germline V gene. The CDR3 length is 14 residues. V was pared by 3 bases and J by 0 bases, with 8 bases between. This sample is part of a study of blood T cell repertoires in COVID-19. Study overall: Donors in the United States, Italy and Spain gave samples during acute or convalescent COVID-19. T cells, B-cell-depleted T cells, or PBMCs provided the cDNA or gDNA that served as material.

In the study's own analysis: Reference gene primers were amplified, and this amplification served to estimate nucleated cell counts. Here immunoSEQ multiplex PCR was the method, and the copy in TCRdb shows in-frame clones only, minus some. V, J and clone size were drawn from that table, and D and trimming were deduced from the DNA. The table lists roughly 56,000 clones, about 91% of them singletons, with around 6.5% in the top ten. Sequenced input: peripheral blood. V gene TRBV7-2 combines with J gene TRBJ1-2, with D unresolved. The receptor was derived from a man between 45 and 60 years old with active COVID-19. The CDR3: CASSLTQTNYGYTF. The CDR3 coding sequence is TGTGCCAGCAGCTTGACACAAACTAACTATGGCTACACCTTC.